The sequence of this T cell receptor beta chain was determined in a study of shared clonotypes between healthy human individuals. Several immunoSEQ plates received, in even portions, the genomic DNA of each subset. TCRdb's table, derived via immunoSEQ multiplex PCR, lists solely in-frame clones and lacks some. The sample holds over 2 million clones, 85% to 95% seen once. Comments on this clone: What it binds is unknown. Different DNA sequences within this sample yield the same CDR3.

V was cut by 6 bases and J by 1 base, with 12 bases left in between. Germline values: CDR1 KGHSH, CDR2 LQKENI. The CDR3 covers 14 residues. Study-wide results and limits: Of the naive CD4 clonotypes, 4% to 5% were shared across a few donors. An expected dependence of interdonor clonotype sharing on sequencing depth was noted.

This clonotype originated in a man in his late teens or twenties in good health. The chain is built from TRBV18 and TRBJ1-1; possible D gene TRBD1, 6 bases. The sequencing sample was made of naive CD4+ T cells sorted from blood. Subset defined: CD45RA+ positively selected. CDR3 DNA: TGTGCCAGCTCCCCAGGGGTTCAGAACACTGAAGCTTTCTTT. This sequence encodes CASSPGVQNTEAFF.